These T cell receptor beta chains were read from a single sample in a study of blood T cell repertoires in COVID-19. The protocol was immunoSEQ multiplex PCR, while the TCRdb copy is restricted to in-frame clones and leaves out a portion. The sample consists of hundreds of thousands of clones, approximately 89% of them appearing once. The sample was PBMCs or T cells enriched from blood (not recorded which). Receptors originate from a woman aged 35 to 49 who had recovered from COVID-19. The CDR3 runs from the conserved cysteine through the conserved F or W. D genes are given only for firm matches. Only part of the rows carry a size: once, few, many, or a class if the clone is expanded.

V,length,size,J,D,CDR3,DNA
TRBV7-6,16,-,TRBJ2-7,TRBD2,CASSPRIAGGTYEQYF,TGTGCCAGCAGCCCCCGAATAGCGGGAGGTACCTACGAGCAGTACTTC
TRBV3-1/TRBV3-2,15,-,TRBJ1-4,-,CASTNQGQGSEKLFF,TGTGCCAGCACCAACCAAGGGCAGGGATCTGAAAAACTGTTTTTT
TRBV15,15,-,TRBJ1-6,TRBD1,CATRARGQANSPLHF,TGTGCCACCAGAGCCCGCGGACAGGCCAATTCACCCCTCCACTTT
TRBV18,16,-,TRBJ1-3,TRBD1,CASSPSWTGPGNTIYF,TGTGCCAGCTCACCCTCTTGGACAGGGCCTGGAAACACCATATATTTT
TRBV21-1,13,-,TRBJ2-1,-,CASSKVEGDEQFF,TGTGCCAGCAGCAAAGTCGAGGGAGATGAGCAGTTCTTC
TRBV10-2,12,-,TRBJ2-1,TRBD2,CASSDLAGVSFF,TGCGCCAGCAGTGACCTAGCGGGAGTGTCGTTCTTC
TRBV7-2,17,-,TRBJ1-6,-,CASSSGGRSSYNSPLHF,TGTGCCAGCAGCTCGGGGGGCAGGAGCTCCTATAATTCACCCCTCCACTTT
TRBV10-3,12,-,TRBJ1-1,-,CAIRDMNTEAFF,TGTGCCATCAGGGACATGAACACTGAAGCTTTCTTT
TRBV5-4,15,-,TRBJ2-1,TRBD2,CASSLAGRASNEQFF,TGTGCCAGCAGCTTGGCGGGGAGGGCCTCCAATGAGCAGTTCTTC
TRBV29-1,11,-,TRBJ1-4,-,CSVEDREKLFF,TGCAGCGTTGAAGACCGGGAAAAACTGTTTTTT
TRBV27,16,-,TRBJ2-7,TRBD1,CASSALGPTGGYEQYF,TGTGCCAGCAGTGCGCTTGGGCCTACAGGGGGCTACGAGCAGTACTTC
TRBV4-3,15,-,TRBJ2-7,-,CASSQDVEQDYEQYF,TGCGCCAGCAGCCAAGACGTAGAGCAGGACTACGAGCAGTACTTC
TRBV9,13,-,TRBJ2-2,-,CASSPSNNGELFF,TGTGCCAGCAGCCCCAGTAATAACGGGGAGCTGTTTTTT
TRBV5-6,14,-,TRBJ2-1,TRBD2,CASSLVVGREEQFF,TGTGCCAGCAGCTTGGTTGTCGGGAGGGAGGAGCAGTTCTTC
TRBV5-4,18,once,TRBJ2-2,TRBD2,CASSPINGLAGGDGELFF,TGTGCCAGCAGCCCTATCAACGGACTAGCAGGAGGAGACGGGGAGCTGTTTTTT
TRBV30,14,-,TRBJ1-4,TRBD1,CAWSQPGTEEKLFF,TGTGCCTGGAGCCAGCCCGGGACAGAGGAAAAACTGTTTTTT
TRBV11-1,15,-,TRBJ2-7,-,CASSLKRGETYEQYF,TGTGCCAGCAGCTTAAAGCGCGGGGAAACCTACGAGCAGTACTTC
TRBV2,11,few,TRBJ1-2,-,CASSERRGYTF,TGTGCCAGCAGTGAGCGAAGAGGCTACACCTTC
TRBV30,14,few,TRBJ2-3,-,CAWRRGLATDTQYF,TGTGCCTGGAGGCGAGGTCTAGCCACAGATACGCAGTATTTT
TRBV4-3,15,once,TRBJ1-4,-,CASSQEGTPNEKLFF,TGCGCCAGCAGCCAAGAAGGGACACCTAATGAAAAACTGTTTTTT
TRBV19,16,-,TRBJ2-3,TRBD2,CASSIEAASGGQAQYF,TGTGCCAGTAGTATAGAGGCGGCTAGCGGGGGGCAGGCGCAGTATTTT
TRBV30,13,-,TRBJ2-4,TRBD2,CAWSVGPGGIQYF,TGTGCCTGGAGTGTAGGTCCGGGGGGAATTCAGTACTTC
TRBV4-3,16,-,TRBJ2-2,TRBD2,CASSQGTSKSTGELFF,TGCGCCAGCAGCCAAGGGACTAGCAAGAGCACCGGGGAGCTGTTTTTT
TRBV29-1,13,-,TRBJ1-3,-,CSVAWSSGNTIYF,TGCAGCGTTGCATGGAGTTCCGGAAACACCATATATTTT
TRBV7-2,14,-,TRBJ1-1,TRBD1,CASRSGGAGTEAFF,TGTGCCAGCAGATCAGGGGGCGCAGGGACTGAAGCTTTCTTT
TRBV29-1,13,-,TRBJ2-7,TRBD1,CSGSLGQGASLYF,TGCAGCGGCAGTCTCGGACAGGGGGCATCCCTCTACTTC
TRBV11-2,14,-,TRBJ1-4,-,CASSPRGLEEKLFF,TGTGCCAGCAGCCCACGCGGTCTGGAGGAAAAACTGTTTTTT
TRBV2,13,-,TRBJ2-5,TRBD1,CASVRGLVETQYF,TGTGCCAGCGTCAGGGGGCTTGTGGAGACCCAGTACTTC
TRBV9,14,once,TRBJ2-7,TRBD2,CASSSSGSQDEQYF,TGTGCCAGCAGTTCTAGCGGGAGTCAAGACGAGCAGTACTTC
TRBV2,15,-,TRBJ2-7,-,CASNARAGGTYEQYF,TGTGCCAGCAACGCGCGAGCGGGCGGGACCTACGAGCAGTACTTC
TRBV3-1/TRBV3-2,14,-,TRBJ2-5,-,CASSQVRGGETQYF,TGTGCCAGCAGCCAAGTCCGGGGTGGGGAGACCCAGTACTTC
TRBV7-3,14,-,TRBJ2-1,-,CASSLTGAYNEQFF,TGTGCCAGCAGCTTAACGGGCGCCTACAATGAGCAGTTCTTC
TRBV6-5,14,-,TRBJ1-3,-,CASSSSGNGNTIYF,TGTGCCAGCAGTTCTTCAGGGAATGGAAACACCATATATTTT
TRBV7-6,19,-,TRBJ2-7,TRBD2,CASSLSSGTSGPFSYEQYF,TGTGCCAGCAGCTTATCCAGCGGGACTAGCGGGCCTTTCTCCTACGAGCAGTACTTC
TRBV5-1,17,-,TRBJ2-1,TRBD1,CASSSERNRDRYNEQFF,TGCGCCAGCAGCTCGGAAAGGAACCGGGACAGGTACAATGAGCAGTTCTTC